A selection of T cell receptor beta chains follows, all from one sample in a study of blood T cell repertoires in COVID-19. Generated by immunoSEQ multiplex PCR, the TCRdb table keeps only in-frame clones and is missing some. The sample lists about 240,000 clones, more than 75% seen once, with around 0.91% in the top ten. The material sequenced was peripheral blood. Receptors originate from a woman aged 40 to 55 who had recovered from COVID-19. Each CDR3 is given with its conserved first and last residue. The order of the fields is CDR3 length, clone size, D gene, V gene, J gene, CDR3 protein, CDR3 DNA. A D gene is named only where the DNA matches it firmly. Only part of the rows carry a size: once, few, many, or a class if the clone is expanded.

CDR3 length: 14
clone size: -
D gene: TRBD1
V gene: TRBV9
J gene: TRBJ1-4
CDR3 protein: CASSVTQGAEKLFF
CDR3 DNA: TGTGCCAGCAGCGTAACCCAGGGGGCTGAAAAACTGTTTTTT

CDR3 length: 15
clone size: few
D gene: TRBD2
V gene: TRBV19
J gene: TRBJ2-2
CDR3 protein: CASSPGLPNTGELFF
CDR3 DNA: TGTGCCAGTAGCCCGGGACTACCGAACACCGGGGAGCTGTTTTTT

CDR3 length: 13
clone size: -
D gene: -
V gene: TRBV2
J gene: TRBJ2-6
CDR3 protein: CASSVAGANVLTF
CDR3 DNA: TGTGCCAGCAGTGTAGCTGGGGCCAACGTCCTGACTTTC

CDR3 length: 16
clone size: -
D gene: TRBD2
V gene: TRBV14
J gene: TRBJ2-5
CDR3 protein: CASSQDRGVYQETQYF
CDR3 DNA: TGTGCCAGCAGCCAAGATCGGGGGGTTTACCAAGAGACCCAGTACTTC

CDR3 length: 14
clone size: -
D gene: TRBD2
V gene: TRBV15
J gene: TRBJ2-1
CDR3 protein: CATSRGHGGDEQFF
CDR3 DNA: TGTGCCACCAGCAGAGGGCATGGGGGGGATGAGCAGTTCTTC

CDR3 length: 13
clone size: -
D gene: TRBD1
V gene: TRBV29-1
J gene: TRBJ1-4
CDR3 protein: CSATGGDNEKLFF
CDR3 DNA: TGCAGCGCCACAGGGGGGGATAATGAAAAACTGTTTTTT

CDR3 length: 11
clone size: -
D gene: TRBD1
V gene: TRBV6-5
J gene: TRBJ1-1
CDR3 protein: CATNRGGEAFF
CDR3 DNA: TGTGCCACAAACAGGGGAGGCGAAGCTTTCTTT

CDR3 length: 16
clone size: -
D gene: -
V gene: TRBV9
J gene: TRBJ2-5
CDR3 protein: CASSVGPSGAEETQYF
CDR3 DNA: TGTGCCAGCAGCGTAGGCCCCTCAGGGGCTGAAGAGACCCAGTACTTC

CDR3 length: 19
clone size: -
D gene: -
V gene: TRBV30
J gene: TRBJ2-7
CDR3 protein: CAWSVRWGRGAGGPVMVYF
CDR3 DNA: -

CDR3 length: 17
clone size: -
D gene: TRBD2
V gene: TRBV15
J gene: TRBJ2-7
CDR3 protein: CATSRDLGSGPRYEQYF
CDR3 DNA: TGTGCCACCAGCAGAGATCTGGGTAGCGGGCCCAGATACGAGCAGTACTTC

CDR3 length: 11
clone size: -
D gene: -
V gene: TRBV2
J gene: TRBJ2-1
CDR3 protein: CASSGLVEQFF
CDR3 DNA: TGTGCCAGCAGTGGTCTAGTGGAGCAGTTCTTC

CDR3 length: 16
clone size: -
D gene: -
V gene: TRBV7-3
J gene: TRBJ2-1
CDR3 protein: CASSSRRASTYNEQFF
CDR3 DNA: TGTGCCAGCAGCTCCCGGAGGGCTAGCACATACAATGAGCAGTTCTTC

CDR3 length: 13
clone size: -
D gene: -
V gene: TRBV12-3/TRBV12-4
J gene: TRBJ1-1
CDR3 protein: CASSRSGNTEAFF
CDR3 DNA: TGTGCCAGCAGTCGGTCGGGAAACACTGAAGCTTTCTTT

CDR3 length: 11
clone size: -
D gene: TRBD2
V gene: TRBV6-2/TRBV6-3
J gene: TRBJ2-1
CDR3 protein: CASSQRLAQFF
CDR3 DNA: TGTGCCAGCAGCCAAAGACTAGCGCAGTTCTTC

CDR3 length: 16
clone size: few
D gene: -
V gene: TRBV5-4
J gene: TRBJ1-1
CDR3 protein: CASSLGAGGRDTEAFF
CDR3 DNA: TGTGCCAGCAGCTTGGGGGCCGGGGGTCGGGACACTGAAGCTTTCTTT

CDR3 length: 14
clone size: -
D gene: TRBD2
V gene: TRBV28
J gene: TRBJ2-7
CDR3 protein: CASTPGGSTYEQYF
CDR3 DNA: TGTGCCAGCACCCCGGGGGGGTCTACCTACGAGCAGTACTTC

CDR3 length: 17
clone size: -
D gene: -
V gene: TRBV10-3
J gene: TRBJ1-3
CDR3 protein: CAIRTGGQTSSGNTIYF
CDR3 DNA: TGTGCCATCCGAACCGGGGGGCAGACCTCCTCTGGAAACACCATATATTTT

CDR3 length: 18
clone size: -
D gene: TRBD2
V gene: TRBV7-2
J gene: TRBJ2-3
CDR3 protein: CASSLYAHSGRAPDTQYF
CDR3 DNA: TGTGCCAGCAGCTTATATGCCCACAGCGGGAGGGCCCCAGATACGCAGTATTTT

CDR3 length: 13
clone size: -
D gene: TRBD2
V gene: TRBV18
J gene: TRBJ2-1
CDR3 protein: CASSPAGGNEQFF
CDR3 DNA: TGTGCCAGCTCACCTGCGGGGGGCAATGAGCAGTTCTTC

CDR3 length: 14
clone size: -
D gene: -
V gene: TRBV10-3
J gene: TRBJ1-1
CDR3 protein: CAISGVGRPIEAFF
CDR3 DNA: TGTGCCATCAGTGGGGTGGGGAGGCCCATTGAGGCTTTCTTT

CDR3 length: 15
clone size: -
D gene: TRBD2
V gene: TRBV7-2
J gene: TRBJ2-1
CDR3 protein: CASSPNWGGYNEQFF
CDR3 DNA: TGTGCCAGCAGCCCGAATTGGGGAGGGTACAATGAGCAGTTCTTC

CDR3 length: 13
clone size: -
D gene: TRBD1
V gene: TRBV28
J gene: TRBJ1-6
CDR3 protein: CAQSRGLNSPLHF
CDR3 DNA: TGTGCCCAATCGAGGGGGCTTAATTCACCCCTCCACTTT

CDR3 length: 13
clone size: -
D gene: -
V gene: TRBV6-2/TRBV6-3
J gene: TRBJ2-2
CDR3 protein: CASSYVSRGELFF
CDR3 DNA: TGTGCCAGCAGTTACGTTTCCCGCGGGGAGCTGTTTTTT

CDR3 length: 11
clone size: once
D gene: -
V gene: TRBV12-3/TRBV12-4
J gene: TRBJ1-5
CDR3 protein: CASSLSQPQHF
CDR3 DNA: TGTGCCAGCAGTTTGTCACAGCCCCAGCATTTT

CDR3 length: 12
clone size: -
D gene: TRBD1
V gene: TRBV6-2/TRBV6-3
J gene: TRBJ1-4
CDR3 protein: CASSPGQQKLFF
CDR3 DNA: TGTGCCAGCAGCCCGGGACAGCAAAAACTGTTTTTT

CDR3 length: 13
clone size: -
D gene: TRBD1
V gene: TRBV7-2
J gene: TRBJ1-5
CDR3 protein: CASSDRVNQPQHF
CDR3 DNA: TGTGCCAGCAGCGACAGGGTTAATCAGCCCCAGCATTTT

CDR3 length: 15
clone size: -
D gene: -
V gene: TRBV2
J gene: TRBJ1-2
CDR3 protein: CASPGGAKMGYGYTF
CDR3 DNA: TGTGCCAGCCCGGGCGGGGCCAAGATGGGCTATGGCTACACCTTC

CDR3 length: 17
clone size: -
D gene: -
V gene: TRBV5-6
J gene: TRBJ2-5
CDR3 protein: CASSFSLASHCQETQYF
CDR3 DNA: TGTGCCAGCAGCTTTAGTTTAGCGTCTCATTGCCAAGAGACCCAGTACTTC

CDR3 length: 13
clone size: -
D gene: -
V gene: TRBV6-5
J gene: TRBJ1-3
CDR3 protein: CASSYRGGNTIYF
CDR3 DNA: TGTGCCAGCAGTTACAGGGGCGGAAACACCATATATTTT

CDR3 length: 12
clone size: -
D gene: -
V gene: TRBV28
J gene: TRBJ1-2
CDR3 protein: CASRSTPYGYTF
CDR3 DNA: TGTGCCAGCAGGTCCACTCCCTATGGCTACACCTTC

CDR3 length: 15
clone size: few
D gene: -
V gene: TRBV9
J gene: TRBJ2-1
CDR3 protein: CASTRSPEVGDEQFF
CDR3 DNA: TGTGCCAGCACCCGAAGCCCGGAGGTGGGCGATGAGCAGTTCTTC

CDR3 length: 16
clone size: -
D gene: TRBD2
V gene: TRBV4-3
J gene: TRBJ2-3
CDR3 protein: CASSGGGGSSTDTQYF
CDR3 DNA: TGCGCCAGCTCGGGAGGGGGGGGATCTAGCACAGATACGCAGTATTTT

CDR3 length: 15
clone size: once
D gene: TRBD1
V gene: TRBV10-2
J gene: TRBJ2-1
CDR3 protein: CASSPDRGHYNEQFF
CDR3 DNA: TGCGCCAGCAGCCCTGACAGGGGGCACTACAATGAGCAGTTCTTC

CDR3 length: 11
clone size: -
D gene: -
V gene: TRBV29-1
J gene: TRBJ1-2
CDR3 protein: CSVGGNYGYTF
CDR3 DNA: TGCAGCGTTGGAGGGAACTATGGCTACACCTTC

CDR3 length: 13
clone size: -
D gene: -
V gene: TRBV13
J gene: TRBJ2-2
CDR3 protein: CAAGSGLTGELFF
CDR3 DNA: TGTGCCGCGGGGAGCGGACTCACCGGGGAGCTGTTTTTT

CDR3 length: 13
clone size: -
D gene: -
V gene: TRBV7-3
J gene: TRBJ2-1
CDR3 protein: CASSLGRSDEQFF
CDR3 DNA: TGTGCCAGCAGCTTGGGGCGGAGCGATGAGCAGTTCTTC

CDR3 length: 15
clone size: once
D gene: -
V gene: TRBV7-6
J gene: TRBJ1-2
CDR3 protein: CASSAQPQSSYGYTF
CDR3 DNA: TGTGCCAGCAGCGCCCAACCGCAGTCCAGCTATGGCTACACCTTC

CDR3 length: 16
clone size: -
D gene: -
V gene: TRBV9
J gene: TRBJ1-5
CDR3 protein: CASSVESPGSNQPQHF
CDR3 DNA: TGTGCCAGCAGCGTAGAAAGTCCGGGGAGCAATCAGCCCCAGCATTTT

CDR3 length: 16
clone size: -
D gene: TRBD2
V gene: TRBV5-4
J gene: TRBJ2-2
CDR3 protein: CASSLVAGGNTGELFF
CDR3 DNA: TGTGCCAGCAGCTTGGTGGCGGGAGGGAACACCGGGGAGCTGTTTTTT

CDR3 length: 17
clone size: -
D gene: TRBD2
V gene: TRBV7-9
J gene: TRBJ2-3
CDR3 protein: CASSLARLAGRTDTQYF
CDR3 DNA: TGTGCCAGCAGCTTAGCCCGACTAGCGGGCAGGACAGATACGCAGTATTTT

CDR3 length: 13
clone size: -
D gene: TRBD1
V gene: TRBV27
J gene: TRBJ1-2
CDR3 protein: CASSPQGGWGYTF
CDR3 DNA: TGTGCCAGCAGTCCCCAGGGGGGATGGGGCTACACCTTC

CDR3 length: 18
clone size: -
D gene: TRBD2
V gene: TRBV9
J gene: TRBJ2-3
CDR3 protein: CASSSRVAGTSPTDTQYF
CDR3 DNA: TGTGCCAGCAGCTCCAGGGTAGCGGGGACTTCCCCCACAGATACGCAGTATTTT

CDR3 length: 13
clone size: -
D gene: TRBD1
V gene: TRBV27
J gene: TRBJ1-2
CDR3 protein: CASSRDSDYGYTF
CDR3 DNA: TGTGCCAGCAGCCGGGACAGCGACTATGGCTACACCTTC

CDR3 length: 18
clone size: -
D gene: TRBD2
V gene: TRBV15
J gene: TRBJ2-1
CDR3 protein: CATSPGGSGRAYDNEQFF
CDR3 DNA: TGTGCCACCAGCCCCGGTGGTAGCGGGAGGGCCTATGACAATGAGCAGTTCTTC

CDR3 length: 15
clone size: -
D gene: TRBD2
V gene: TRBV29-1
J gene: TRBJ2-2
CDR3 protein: CSVTSGRSHTGELFF
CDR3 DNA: TGCAGCGTCACTAGCGGGAGGAGTCACACCGGGGAGCTGTTTTTT

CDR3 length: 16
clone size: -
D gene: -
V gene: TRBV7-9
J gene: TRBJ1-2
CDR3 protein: CASSPPLGGGNYGYTF
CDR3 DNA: TGTGCCAGCAGCCCCCCCCTTGGGGGGGGTAACTATGGCTACACCTTC

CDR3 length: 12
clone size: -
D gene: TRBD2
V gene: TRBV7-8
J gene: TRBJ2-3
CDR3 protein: CASSPGLGITYF
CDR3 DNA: TGTGCCAGCAGCCCAGGACTAGGCATTACGTATTTT

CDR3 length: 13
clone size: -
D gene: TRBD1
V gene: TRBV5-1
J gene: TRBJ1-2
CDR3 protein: CASANRGQGGYTF
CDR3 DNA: TGCGCCAGCGCAAACAGGGGGCAGGGTGGCTACACCTTC

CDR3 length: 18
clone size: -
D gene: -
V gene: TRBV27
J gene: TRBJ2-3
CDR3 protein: CASSPTVRVQTPLGTQYF
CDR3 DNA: TGTGCCAGCAGTCCCACAGTCAGGGTCCAAACCCCCCTAGGTACGCAGTATTTT

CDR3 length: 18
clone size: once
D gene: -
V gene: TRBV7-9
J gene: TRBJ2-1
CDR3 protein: CAIKIGLAGQGDWGEQFF
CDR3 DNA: TGTGCCATCAAAATCGGACTAGCGGGACAGGGGGATTGGGGTGAGCAGTTCTTC

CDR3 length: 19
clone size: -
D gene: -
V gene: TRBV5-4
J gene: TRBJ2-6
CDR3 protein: CASSPGQGGGISGANVLTF
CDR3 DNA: TGTGCCAGCAGCCCTGGACAGGGAGGGGGGATATCTGGGGCCAACGTCCTGACTTTC

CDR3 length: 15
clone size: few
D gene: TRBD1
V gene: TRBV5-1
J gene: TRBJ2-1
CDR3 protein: CASSPTTGSYNEQFF
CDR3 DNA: TGCGCCAGCAGCCCCACGACAGGGTCCTACAATGAGCAGTTCTTC

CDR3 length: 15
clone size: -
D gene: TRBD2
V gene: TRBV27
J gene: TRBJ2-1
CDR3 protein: CASSSGLGPYNEQFF
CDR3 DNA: TGTGCCAGCAGTTCGGGACTAGGACCATACAATGAGCAGTTCTTC

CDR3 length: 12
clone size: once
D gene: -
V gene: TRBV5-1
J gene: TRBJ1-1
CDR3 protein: CASLGLTGGAFF
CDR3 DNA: TGCGCCAGCCTCGGGTTGACCGGGGGGGCTTTCTTT

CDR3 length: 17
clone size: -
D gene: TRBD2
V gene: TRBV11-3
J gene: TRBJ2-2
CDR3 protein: CASSLHRAGGYTGELFF
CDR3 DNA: TGTGCCAGCAGCTTACACCGGGCGGGAGGGTACACCGGGGAGCTGTTTTTT

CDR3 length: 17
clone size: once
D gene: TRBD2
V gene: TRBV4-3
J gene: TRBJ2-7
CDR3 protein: CASSQGPLAGGAYEQYF
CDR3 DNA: TGCGCCAGCAGCCAAGGGCCCCTAGCGGGAGGGGCCTACGAGCAGTACTTC